This TCR beta chain appears in the sequencing data of a study of blood T cell repertoires in COVID-19. As for the study in general: The samples span acute and convalescent COVID-19 from the United States, Italy and Spain.

CDR3 size: 14 residues. In germline, CDR1 is LNHDA, CDR2 SQIVND (reference sequence). V trimming: 8 bases; J trimming: 6 bases; junction bases outside the gene matches: 9. In the authors' workflow: How many nucleated cells were present was estimated from reference gene primer amplification. Only in-frame clones appear in the TCRdb table, and some are missing; sequencing was by immunoSEQ multiplex PCR. The V and J calls and clone size come from that table; D and trimming were worked out from the DNA. The repertoire has 250,000 to 300,000 clones, 88% of them found once; the top ten carry approximately 10%.

The origin of this receptor is a woman between 25 and 40 years old with COVID-19, enrolled during active disease. The chain joins TRBV19 to TRBJ2-7, with 11 bases fitting TRBD2. The specimen was peripheral blood. Here the CDR3 DNA reads TGTGCCAGTCGAGACACTAGCGGGGGAATCGAGCAGTACTTC. It encodes CASRDTSGGIEQYF.